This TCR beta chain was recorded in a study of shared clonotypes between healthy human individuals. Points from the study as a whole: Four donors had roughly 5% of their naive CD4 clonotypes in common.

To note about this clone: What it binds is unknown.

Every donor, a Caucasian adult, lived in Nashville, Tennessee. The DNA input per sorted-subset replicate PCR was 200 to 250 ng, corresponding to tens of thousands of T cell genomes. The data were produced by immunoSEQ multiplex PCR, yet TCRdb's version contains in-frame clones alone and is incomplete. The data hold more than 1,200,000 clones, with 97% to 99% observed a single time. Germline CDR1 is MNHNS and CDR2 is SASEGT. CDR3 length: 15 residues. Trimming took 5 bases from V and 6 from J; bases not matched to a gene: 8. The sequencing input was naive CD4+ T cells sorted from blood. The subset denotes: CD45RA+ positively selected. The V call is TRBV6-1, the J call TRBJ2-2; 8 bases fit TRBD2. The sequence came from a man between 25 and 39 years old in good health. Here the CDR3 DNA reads TGTGCCAGCAGTTCAAGCGGGAGAGACCCCGGGGAGCTGTTTTTT. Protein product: CASSSSGRDPGELFF.